Listed below are T cell receptor beta chains from one sample, sequenced in a study of CXCR3-negative and CXCR3-positive naive CD8 T cells. One entry per CDR3 protein, without DNA, is what TCRdb gives after re-calling the 5' RACE reads. Recorded for this sample: 140,000 to 150,000 distinct CDR3 sequences. Sequencing was carried out using naive CXCR3+ CD8+ T cells from blood. The receptors originated from a human donor in good health. Some clones in this sample may be carry-over from other donors' samples. CDR3s include the opening cysteine and the closing phenylalanine or tryptophan.

V gene: TRBV29-1; J gene: TRBJ1-1; CDR3 protein: CSVPSAGGNTEAFF
V gene: TRBV10-2; J gene: TRBJ2-2; CDR3 protein: CASSETSGRGTGELFF
V gene: TRBV10-3; J gene: TRBJ1-2; CDR3 protein: CAISGGQGSNYGYTF
V gene: TRBV7-6; J gene: TRBJ2-7; CDR3 protein: CASSLLPSRAAYEQYF
V gene: TRBV7-8; J gene: TRBJ2-1; CDR3 protein: CASSLVGTRNEQFF
V gene: TRBV5-6; J gene: TRBJ1-1; CDR3 protein: CASSLVGTHTEAFF
V gene: TRBV5-1; J gene: TRBJ2-1; CDR3 protein: CASSLEKLSYNEQFF
V gene: TRBV7-9; J gene: TRBJ2-1; CDR3 protein: CASSFPTHNEQFF
V gene: TRBV12-3/TRBV12-4; J gene: TRBJ2-2; CDR3 protein: CASNANTGELFF
V gene: TRBV7-3; J gene: TRBJ2-7; CDR3 protein: CASKPIRSSSYEQYF
V gene: TRBV6-4; J gene: TRBJ2-3; CDR3 protein: CASSASGGATDTQYF
V gene: TRBV4-1; J gene: TRBJ2-1; CDR3 protein: CASSLPGSGSGEQFF